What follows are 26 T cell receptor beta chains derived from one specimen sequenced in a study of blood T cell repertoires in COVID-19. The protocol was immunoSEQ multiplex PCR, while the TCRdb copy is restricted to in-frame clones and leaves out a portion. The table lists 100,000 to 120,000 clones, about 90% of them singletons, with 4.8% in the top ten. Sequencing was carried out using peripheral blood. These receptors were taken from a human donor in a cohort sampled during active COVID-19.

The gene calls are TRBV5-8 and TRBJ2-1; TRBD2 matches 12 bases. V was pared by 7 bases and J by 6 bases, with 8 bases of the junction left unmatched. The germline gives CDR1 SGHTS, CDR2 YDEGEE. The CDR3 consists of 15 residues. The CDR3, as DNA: TGTGCCAGCGCGGGGAGACTAGCGGGAGCCAATGAGCAGTTCTTC. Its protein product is CASAGRLAGANEQFF.

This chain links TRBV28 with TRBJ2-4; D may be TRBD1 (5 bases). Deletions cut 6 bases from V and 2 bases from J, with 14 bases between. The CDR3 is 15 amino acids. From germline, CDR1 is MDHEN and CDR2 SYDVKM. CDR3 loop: CASSLPLGPKNIQYF. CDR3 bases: TGTGCCAGCAGCCTTCCTCTGGGGCCCAAAAACATTCAGTACTTC.

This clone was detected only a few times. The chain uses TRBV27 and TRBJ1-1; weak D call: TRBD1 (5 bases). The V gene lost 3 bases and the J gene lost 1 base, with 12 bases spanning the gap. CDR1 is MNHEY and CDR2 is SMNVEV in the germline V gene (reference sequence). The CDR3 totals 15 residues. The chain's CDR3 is CASSFGTRENTEAFF. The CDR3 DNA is TGTGCCAGCAGTTTTGGCACCAGGGAGAACACTGAAGCTTTCTTT.

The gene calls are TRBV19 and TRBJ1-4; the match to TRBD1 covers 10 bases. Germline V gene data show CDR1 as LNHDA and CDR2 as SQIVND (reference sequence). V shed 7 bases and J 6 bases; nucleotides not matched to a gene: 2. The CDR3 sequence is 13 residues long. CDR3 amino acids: CASTDRGHEKLFF. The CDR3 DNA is TGTGCCAGTACCGACAGGGGGCATGAAAAACTGTTTTTT.

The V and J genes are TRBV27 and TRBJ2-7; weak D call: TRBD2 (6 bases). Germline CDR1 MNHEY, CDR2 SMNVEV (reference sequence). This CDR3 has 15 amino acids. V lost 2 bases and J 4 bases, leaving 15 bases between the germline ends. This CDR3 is CASSLGFTGGYEQYF. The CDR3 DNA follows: TGTGCCAGCAGTTTAGGGTTCACCGGAGGGTACGAGCAGTACTTC.

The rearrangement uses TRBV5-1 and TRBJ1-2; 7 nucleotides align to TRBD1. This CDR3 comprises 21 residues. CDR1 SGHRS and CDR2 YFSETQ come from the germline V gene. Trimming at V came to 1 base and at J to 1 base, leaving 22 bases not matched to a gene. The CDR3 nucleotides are TGCGCCAGCAGCTTGCCCACGAGGATTACAGGGGACTCGAGGAATAACTATGGCTACACCTTC. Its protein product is CASSLPTRITGDSRNNYGYTF.

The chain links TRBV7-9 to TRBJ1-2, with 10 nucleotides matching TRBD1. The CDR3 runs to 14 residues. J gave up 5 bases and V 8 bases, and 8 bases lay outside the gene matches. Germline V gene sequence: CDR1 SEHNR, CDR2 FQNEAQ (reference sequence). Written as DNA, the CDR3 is TGTGCCAGCCTCGACAGGGGGCGCGTATATGGCTACACCTTC. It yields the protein CASLDRGRVYGYTF.

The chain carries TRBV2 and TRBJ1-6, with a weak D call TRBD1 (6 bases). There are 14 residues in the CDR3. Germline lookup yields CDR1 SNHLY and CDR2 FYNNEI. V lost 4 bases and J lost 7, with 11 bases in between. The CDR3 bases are TGTGCCAGCAGTGGACAGGTACCGAATTCACCCCTCCACTTT. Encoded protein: CASSGQVPNSPLHF.

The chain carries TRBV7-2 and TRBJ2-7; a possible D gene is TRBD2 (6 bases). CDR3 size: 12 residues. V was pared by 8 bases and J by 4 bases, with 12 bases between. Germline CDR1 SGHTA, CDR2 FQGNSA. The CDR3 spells CASGYSGYEQYF. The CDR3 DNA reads TGTGCCAGCGGATATAGCGGTTACGAGCAGTACTTC.

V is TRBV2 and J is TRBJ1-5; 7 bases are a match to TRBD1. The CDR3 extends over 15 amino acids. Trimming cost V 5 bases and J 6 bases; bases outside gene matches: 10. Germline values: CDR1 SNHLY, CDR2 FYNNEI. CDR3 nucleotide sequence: TGTGCCAGCAGTCAAAGAGACAGGGCGGGTCAGCCCCAGCATTTT. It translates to CASSQRDRAGQPQHF.

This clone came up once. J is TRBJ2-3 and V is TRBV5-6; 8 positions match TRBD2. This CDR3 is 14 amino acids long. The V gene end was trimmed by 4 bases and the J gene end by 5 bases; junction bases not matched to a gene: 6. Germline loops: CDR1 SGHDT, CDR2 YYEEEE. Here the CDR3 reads CASSRPGGEDTQYF. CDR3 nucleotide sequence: TGTGCCAGCAGCCGTCCCGGGGGGGAAGATACGCAGTATTTT. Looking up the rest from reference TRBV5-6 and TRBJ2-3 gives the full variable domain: DAGVTQSPTHLIKTRGQQVTLRCSPKSGHDTVSWYQQALGQGPQFIFQYYEEEERQRGNFPDRFSGHQFPNYSSELNVNALLLGDSALYLCASSRPGGEDTQYFGPGTRLTVL.

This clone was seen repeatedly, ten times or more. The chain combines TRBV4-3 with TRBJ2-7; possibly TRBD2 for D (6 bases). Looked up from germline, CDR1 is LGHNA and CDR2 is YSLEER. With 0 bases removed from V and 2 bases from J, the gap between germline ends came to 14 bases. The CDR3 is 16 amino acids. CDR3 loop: CASSQEVGGTPYEQYF. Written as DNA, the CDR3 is TGCGCCAGCAGCCAAGAGGTGGGCGGGACCCCCTACGAGCAGTACTTC.

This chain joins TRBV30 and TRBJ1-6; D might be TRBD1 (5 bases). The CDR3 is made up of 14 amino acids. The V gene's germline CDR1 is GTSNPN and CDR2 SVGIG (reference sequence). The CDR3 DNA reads TGTGCTTGTGGGGGGAGCTCCTATAATTCACCCCTCCACTTT. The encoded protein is CACGGSSYNSPLHF.

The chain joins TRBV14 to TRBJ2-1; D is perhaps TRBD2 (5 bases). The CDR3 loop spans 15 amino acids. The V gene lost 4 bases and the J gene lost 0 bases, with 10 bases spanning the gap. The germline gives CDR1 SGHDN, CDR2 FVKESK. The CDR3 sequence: CASSLLEGSYNEQFF. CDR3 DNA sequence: TGTGCCAGCAGCCTGCTCGAGGGCTCCTACAATGAGCAGTTCTTC.

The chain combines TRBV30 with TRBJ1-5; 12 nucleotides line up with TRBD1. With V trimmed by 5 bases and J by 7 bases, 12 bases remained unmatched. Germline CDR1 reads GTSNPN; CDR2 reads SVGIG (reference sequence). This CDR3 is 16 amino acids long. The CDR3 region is CAWASAGTGGLQPQHF. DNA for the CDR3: TGTGCCTGGGCGTCTGCCGGGACAGGGGGCTTGCAGCCCCAGCATTTT.

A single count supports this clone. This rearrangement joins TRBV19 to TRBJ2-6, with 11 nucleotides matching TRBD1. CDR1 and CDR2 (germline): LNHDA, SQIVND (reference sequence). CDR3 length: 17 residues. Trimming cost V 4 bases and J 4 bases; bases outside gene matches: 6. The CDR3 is CASSTGTGGGGANVLTF. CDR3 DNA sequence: TGTGCCAGTAGTACGGGGACAGGGGGTGGAGGGGCCAACGTCCTGACTTTC.

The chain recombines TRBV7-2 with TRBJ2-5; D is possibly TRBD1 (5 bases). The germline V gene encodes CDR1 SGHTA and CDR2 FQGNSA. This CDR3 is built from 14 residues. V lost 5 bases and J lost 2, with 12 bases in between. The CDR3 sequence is CASSRPGSQETQYF. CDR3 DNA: TGTGCCAGCAGCCGTCCAGGGTCACAAGAGACCCAGTACTTC.

The CDR3 is CASSYRDRDGYTF. The CDR3 coding sequence is TGTGCCAGCAGTTACAGGGACAGGGATGGCTACACCTTC. This rearrangement joins TRBV6-5 to TRBJ1-2; 9 nucleotides match TRBD1. CDR1 and CDR2 from the germline V gene are MNHEY and SVGAGI. V lost 2 bases to trimming and J lost 6 bases; unmatched junction nucleotides: 1. This CDR3 has 13 amino acids.

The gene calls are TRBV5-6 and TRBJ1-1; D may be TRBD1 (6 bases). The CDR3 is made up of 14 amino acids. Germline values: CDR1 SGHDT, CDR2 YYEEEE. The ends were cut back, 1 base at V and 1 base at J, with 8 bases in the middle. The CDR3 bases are TGTGCCAGCAGCTTGAGGACAGAGAACACTGAAGCTTTCTTT. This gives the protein CASSLRTENTEAFF. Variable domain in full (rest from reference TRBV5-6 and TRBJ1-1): DAGVTQSPTHLIKTRGQQVTLRCSPKSGHDTVSWYQQALGQGPQFIFQYYEEEERQRGNFPDRFSGHQFPNYSSELNVNALLLGDSALYLCASSLRTENTEAFFGQGTRLTVV.

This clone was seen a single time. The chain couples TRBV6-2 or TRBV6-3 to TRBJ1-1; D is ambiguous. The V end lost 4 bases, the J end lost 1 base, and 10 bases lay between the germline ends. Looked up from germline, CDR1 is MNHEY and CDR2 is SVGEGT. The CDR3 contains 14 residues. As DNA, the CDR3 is TGTGCCAGCAGTTTCACAGATTCGAACACTGAAGCTTTCTTT. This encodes CASSFTDSNTEAFF.

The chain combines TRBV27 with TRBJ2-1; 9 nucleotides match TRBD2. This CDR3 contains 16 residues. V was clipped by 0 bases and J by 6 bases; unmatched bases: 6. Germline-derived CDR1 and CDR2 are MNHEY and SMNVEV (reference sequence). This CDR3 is CASSLSTGTSLNEQFF. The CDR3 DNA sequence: TGTGCCAGCAGTTTATCAACCGGGACTAGCCTCAATGAGCAGTTCTTC.

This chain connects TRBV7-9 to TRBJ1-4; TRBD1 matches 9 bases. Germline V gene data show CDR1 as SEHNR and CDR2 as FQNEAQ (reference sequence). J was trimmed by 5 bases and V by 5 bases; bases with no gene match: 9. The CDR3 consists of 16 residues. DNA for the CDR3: TGTGCCAGCAGCCCCCGGGACAGGGAGGGGAATGAAAAACTGTTTTTT. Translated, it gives CASSPRDREGNEKLFF.

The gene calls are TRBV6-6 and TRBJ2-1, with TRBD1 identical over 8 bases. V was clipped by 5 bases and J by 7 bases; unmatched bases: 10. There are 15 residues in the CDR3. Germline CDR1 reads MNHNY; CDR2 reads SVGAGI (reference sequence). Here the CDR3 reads CASSQFDRGGNEQFF. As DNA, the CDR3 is TGTGCCAGCAGTCAGTTTGACAGGGGTGGGAATGAGCAGTTCTTC.

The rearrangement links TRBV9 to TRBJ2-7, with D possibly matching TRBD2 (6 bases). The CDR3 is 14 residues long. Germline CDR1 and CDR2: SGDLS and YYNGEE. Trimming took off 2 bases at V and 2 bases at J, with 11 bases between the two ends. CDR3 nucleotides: TGTGCCAGCAGCGTTAACGCGGGGACCTACGAGCAGTACTTC. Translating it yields CASSVNAGTYEQYF.

CDR3 bases: TGTGCCACCAGCAGAGATCGTTCTAGCGGGAGTGAGAATGAGCAGTTCTTC. Translating it yields CATSRDRSSGSENEQFF. The V call is TRBV15, the J call TRBJ2-1; TRBD2 aligns across 10 bases. CDR3 length equals 17 residues. Germline CDR1 and CDR2: LNHNV and YYDKDF (reference sequence). V shed 0 bases and J 7 bases; nucleotides not matched to a gene: 9.

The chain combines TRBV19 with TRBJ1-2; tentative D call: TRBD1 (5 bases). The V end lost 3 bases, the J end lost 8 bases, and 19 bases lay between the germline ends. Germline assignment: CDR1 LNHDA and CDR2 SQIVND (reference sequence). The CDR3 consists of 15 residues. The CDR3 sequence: CASSMGRGTSGGYTF. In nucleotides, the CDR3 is TGTGCCAGTAGTATGGGCCGGGGGACGTCTGGGGGCTACACCTTC.